This T cell receptor beta chain was identified in a study of blood T cell repertoires in COVID-19. Overall study context: Some COVID-19 samples were acute and others convalescent; all came from the United States, Italy and Spain. T cells, B-cell-depleted T cells, or PBMCs supplied cDNA or gDNA.

In the source study's methods: For nucleated cells, counts were estimated from reference gene primer amplification. TCRdb's table, derived via immunoSEQ multiplex PCR, lists solely in-frame clones and lacks some. The D gene and trimming were derived from the DNA, and the V and J assignments and clone size from that table. The table records around 320,000 clones, about nine tenths of them present only once. CDR1 and CDR2 from the germline V gene are MDHEN and SYDVKM. The CDR3 has 12 residues. V was clipped by 10 bases and J by 5 bases, with 14 bases between them. The sequence was collected from a woman younger than 45 who had recovered from COVID-19. The J gene is TRBJ1-1, the V gene TRBV28; tentatively, D is TRBD1 (5 bases). Material: peripheral blood. The CDR3 is CATKAGSTEAFF. In nucleotides, the CDR3 is TGTGCCACAAAAGCAGGGTCTACTGAAGCTTTCTTT.